This TCR beta chain was captured in a study of beta chain features in type 1 diabetes. General study results and limits: In the patient group, naive, central memory and Treg TCRB repertoires seemed more alike than in the healthy donor group.

This CDR3 comprises 15 residues. CDR1 is MNHEY and CDR2 is SVGAGI in the germline V gene. V trimming: 6 bases; J trimming: 4 bases; junction bases outside the gene matches: 11. Details on this clone: As yet, its antigen is unknown.

The sequenced template was cDNA made from the entire isolated RNA. About 4 million reads was the average for naive, central memory and regulatory T cell samples. Sequencing was performed with immunoSEQ multiplex PCR; in TCRdb, only in-frame clones are kept and a portion is missing. The profile shows some 150,000 clones, about 10% of them singletons. Sequencing was done on a sample of naive CD4+ T cells from blood. The V call is TRBV6-5, the J call TRBJ2-5; TRBD1 aligns across 7 bases. The TCR was taken from a man between 18 and 29 years old in good health. As DNA, the CDR3 is TGTGCCAGCAGCTCCCAGAACAGGGGTCGAGAGACCCAGTACTTC. Its protein is CASSSQNRGRETQYF.